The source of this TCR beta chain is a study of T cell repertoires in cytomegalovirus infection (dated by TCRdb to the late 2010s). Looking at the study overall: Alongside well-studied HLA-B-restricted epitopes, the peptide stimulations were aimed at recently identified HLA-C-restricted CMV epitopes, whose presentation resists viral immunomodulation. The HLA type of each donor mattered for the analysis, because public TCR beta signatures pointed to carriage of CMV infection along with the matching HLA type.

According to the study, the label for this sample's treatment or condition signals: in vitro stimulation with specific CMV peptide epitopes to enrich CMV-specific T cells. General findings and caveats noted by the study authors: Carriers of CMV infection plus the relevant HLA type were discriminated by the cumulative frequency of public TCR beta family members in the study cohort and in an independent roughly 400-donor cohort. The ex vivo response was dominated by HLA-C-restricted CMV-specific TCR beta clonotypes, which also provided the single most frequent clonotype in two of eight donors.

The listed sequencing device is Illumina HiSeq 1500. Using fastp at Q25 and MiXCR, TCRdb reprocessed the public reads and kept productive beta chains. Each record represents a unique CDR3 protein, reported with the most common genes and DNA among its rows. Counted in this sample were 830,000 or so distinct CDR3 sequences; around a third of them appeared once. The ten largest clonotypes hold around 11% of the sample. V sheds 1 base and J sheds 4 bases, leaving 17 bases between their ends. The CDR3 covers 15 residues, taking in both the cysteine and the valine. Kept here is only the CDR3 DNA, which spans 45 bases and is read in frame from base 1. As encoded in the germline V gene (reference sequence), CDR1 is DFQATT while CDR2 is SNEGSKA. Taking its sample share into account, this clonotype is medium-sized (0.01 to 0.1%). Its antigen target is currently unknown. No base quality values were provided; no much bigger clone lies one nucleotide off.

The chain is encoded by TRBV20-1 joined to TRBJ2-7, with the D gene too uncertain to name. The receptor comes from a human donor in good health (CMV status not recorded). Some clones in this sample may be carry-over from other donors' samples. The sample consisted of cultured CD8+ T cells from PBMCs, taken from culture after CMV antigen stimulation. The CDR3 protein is CSARVRRDAPYEQYV. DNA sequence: TGCAGTGCTAGAGTTCGAAGAGATGCCCCTTACGAGCAGTACGTC.